What follows are 8 T cell receptor beta chains derived from one specimen sequenced in a study of spatial heterogeneity in lung cancer. One entry per CDR3 protein, called by TCRdb with MiXCR from the 5' RACE reads. This table holds tens of thousands of distinct CDR3 sequences, over 9.5% found once. Time point given: sample taken at primary tumor resection. Source: PBMCs, taken at surgery. The receptors stem from a male donor with early-stage non-small cell lung cancer.

This clonotype was seen repeatedly, ten times or more. This sequence joins TRBV20-1 and TRBJ1-1; perhaps TRBD1 as D (5 bases). This CDR3 contains 13 residues. V was trimmed by 3 bases and J by 1 base, leaving 9 bases between them. CDR1 DFQATT and CDR2 SNEGSKA come from the germline V gene (reference sequence). For the CDR3, the DNA is TGCAGTGCTAGGCCGCAGGGGAACACTGAAGCTTTCTTT. Translation: CSARPQGNTEAFF.

The CDR3 region has the DNA TGTGCCTCCGAGGCGGGGCGCACAGATACGCAGTATTTT. Amino acids: CASEAGRTDTQYF. The chain recombines TRBV7-9 with TRBJ2-3, with D perhaps TRBD2 (6 bases). This CDR3 contains 13 residues. V lost 11 bases and J lost 1, with 13 bases in between. CDR1 SEHNR and CDR2 FQNEAQ come from the germline V gene (reference sequence).

The chain uses TRBV6-5 and TRBJ1-6; maybe TRBD1 (5 bases). CDR1 is MNHEY and CDR2 is SVGAGI in the germline V gene. With 6 bases removed from V and 8 bases from J, the gap between germline ends came to 11 bases. This CDR3 comprises 13 residues. The DNA of the CDR3 is TGTGCCAGCAGCAGGGCAATCGATTCACCCCTCCACTTT. Translation gives CASSRAIDSPLHF.

The chain couples TRBV20-1 to TRBJ2-1; TRBD2 might be the D (7 bases). Trimming took off 1 base at V and 5 bases at J, with 15 bases between the two ends. In germline, CDR1 is DFQATT, CDR2 SNEGSKA (reference sequence). The CDR3 is made up of 15 amino acids. CDR3 coding DNA: TGCAGTGCTAGAGTGGGGGGGGCCGGTGACAATGAGCAGTTCTTC. Amino acid sequence: CSARVGGAGDNEQFF.

This clonotype was recorded at least ten times. The genes are TRBV4-1 and TRBJ2-3; either TRBD1 or TRBD2 may fit D (5 bases each). Trimming removed 3 bases at V and 4 bases at J, with 11 bases between. This CDR3 spans 14 amino acids. CDR1 and CDR2 from the germline V gene are MGHRA and YSYEKL. The CDR3 bases are TGCGCCAGCAGCCAGGGACCTTTAGCAGATACGCAGTATTTT. Encoded protein: CASSQGPLADTQYF.

The sample holds many counts of this clonotype. V is TRBV5-1 and J is TRBJ2-7, with TRBD1 as a possible D gene (6 bases). This CDR3 region has 14 residues. The ends were cut back, 4 bases at V and 0 bases at J, with 11 bases in the middle. Germline V CDR1 and CDR2: SGHRS, YFSETQ. CDR3 in DNA: TGCGCCAGCAGCACACCGGACAGCTCCTACGAGCAGTACTTC. Translated: CASSTPDSSYEQYF.

This clonotype appeared a few times. This chain connects TRBV5-1 to TRBJ2-7; tentatively, D is TRBD1 or TRBD2 (5 bases each). The CDR3 consists of 15 residues. The V and J ends lost 0 bases and 2 bases respectively, with 12 bases between them. Per germline, CDR1 SGHRS and CDR2 YFSETQ. CDR3 in amino acids: CASSLANGGTYEQYF. The CDR3 DNA is TGCGCCAGCAGCTTGGCCAATGGGGGAACCTACGAGCAGTACTTC.

The chain combines TRBV6-2 or TRBV6-3 with TRBJ2-5; 10 bases agree with TRBD2. The CDR3 spans 16 residues. V dropped 0 bases and J dropped 1; count of bases not matched to a gene: 2. The germline gives CDR1 MNHEY, CDR2 SVGEGT. The CDR3 nucleotides read TGTGCCAGCAGTTACTCAAGCGGGAGGGCCCAAGAGACCCAGTACTTC. This sequence encodes CASSYSSGRAQETQYF.